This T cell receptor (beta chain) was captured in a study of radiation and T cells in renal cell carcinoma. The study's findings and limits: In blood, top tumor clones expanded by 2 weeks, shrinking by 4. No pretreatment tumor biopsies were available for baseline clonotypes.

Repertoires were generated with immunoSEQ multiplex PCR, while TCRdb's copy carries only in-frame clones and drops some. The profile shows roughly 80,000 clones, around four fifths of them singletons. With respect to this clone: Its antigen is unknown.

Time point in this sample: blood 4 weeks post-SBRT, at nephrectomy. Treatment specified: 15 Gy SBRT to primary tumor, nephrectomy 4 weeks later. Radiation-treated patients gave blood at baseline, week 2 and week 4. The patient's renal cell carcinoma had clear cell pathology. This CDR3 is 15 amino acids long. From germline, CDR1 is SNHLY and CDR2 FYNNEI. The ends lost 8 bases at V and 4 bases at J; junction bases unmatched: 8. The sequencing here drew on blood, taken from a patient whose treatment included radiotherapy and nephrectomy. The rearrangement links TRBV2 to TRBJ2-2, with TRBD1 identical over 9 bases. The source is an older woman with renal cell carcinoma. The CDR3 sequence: CASGPRQGVTGELFF. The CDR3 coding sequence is TGTGCCAGCGGACCCCGACAGGGGGTCACCGGGGAGCTGTTTTTT.